The T cell receptor beta chain under discussion was sequenced for a study of post-analysis software for immune sequencing data. Study details: Patients had relapsing-remitting, secondary progressive or progressive-relapsing multiple sclerosis; some lacked subtype. Study-wide points: Comparison of patients with controls showed five or six TRBV segments more frequent in patients, TRBV5-6, TRBV5-1 and TRBV20-1 among them.

Trimming removed 4 bases from V and 8 bases from J, with 12 bases in between. The length of the CDR3 is 13 residues. In germline, CDR1 is LGHDT, CDR2 YNNKEL (reference sequence). Incorporated into the TCR beta cDNA libraries were unique molecular identifiers, which served to reduce PCR and sequencing biases. TCRdb used MiXCR to reprocess the PCR reads, holding one entry per CDR3 protein. The sample holds roughly 580,000 distinct CDR3 sequences, 44% seen once. This clonotype has only a few counts. No antigen is known for it. The origin of this receptor is a girl aged 5 to 17 with multiple sclerosis. The sequenced material came from blood. This rearrangement joins TRBV3-1 to TRBJ2-1, with D unresolved. As DNA, the CDR3 is TGTGCCAGCAGCCCCCCTGGCAGTCATGAGCAGTTCTTC. The encoded protein is CASSPPGSHEQFF.